This TCR beta chain appears in the sequencing data of a study of T cell responses to AZD1222 COVID-19 vaccine (dated by TCRdb to the early 2020s). Regarding the complete study: A total of more than 230 trial participants underwent TCR sequencing, of whom some 200 had received two doses of AZD1222 and approximately 26 had received two doses of the MenACWY control vaccine. Trial participants were enrolled by age into subgroups of 18-55, 56-69 and 70-plus years, and around 150, 29 and 61 TCR-sequenced participants, respectively, were included in these subgroups.

The CDR3 runs 12 amino acids, cysteine and phenylalanine included. This entry keeps only the CDR3 DNA: 36 bases, framed from base 1. The CDR3 regions of human TCRbeta chains were analyzed by immunosequencing. In the source study's methods: TCRs in the repertoires were matched against a reference library of SARS-CoV-2-specific TCRs that had been generated with the MIRA antigen-specificity platform. Breadth meant the fraction of unique TCRs that were SARS-CoV-2-associated, whereas depth meant the fraction of total T cells that were SARS-CoV-2-associated. Using the MIRA data, each spike-specific TCR was assigned both to the spike region to which the TCR was reactive and to a CD4 or CD8 class. Log10-transformed breadth and depth values were compared by one-way ANOVA with Sidak's multiple comparisons tests. Held by TCRdb, this immuneACCESS table contains in-frame sequences only and omits some clones. Under half of the omission traces to an unresolved V gene where checked; the cause of the rest is unknown. Clone size and the V and J calls come from that table; the DNA yielded D and trimming. The sample profile shows some 170,000 clones; 90% of them were found once. 3.5% to 4.5% of the sample lies in the top ten.

The sample's time point, from its label and the paper: about 28 days (+/-7) after the second vaccine dose. According to the study, the label for this sample's treatment or condition signals: meningococcal conjugate vaccine given as trial control. Vaccinee samples came from UK trials COV001 and COV002, including a single-blind randomized controlled phase 2/3 trial of AZD1222 (ChAdOx1 nCoV-19) in healthy adults. For TCRbeta chain sequencing, PBMC samples were collected from trial participants at day 0 and at day 28 after the second dose. Concerning this clone: The antigen this receptor binds is unknown. No base quality information exists; no much larger clone differs at one position.

Study-level results and caveats: The whole spike protein was spanned by vaccine-associated CD4 TCRs, and dominant responses were seen in regions 160-218 and 743-854. Participants were mostly white British and included more females than males, and it was suggested by the authors that clonal diversity may have been underestimated. Epitopes outside the regions mutated in the B.1.351 and B.1.1.7 variants were reportedly recognized by nearly half of the unique spike-specific TCRs. In the small 56-69-year group, the increase in depth fell short of significance, most likely because of low power. Spike-specific TCR breadth and depth rose significantly after two AZD1222 doses compared with day 0 and with MenACWY recipients. Conclusions about previously exposed vaccinees are limited because only 5 or 6 AZD1222 recipients were SARS-CoV-2 seropositive at baseline. Because no day 14 peak-response samples were available, the repertoires could be characterized only after the peak T cell response.

In this chain, TRBV21-1 is recombined with TRBJ1-3. TRBV21-1 is a recognized pseudogene. Sequencing used peripheral blood, obtained 28 days after the second dose of the MenACWY control vaccine. The sequence was obtained from an adult who received the MenACWY meningococcal vaccine as a control. The sequenced DNA is TGTGCCAGCAGCAAAGGGGGGGTCACCATATATTTT. This translates into CASSKGGVTIYF.